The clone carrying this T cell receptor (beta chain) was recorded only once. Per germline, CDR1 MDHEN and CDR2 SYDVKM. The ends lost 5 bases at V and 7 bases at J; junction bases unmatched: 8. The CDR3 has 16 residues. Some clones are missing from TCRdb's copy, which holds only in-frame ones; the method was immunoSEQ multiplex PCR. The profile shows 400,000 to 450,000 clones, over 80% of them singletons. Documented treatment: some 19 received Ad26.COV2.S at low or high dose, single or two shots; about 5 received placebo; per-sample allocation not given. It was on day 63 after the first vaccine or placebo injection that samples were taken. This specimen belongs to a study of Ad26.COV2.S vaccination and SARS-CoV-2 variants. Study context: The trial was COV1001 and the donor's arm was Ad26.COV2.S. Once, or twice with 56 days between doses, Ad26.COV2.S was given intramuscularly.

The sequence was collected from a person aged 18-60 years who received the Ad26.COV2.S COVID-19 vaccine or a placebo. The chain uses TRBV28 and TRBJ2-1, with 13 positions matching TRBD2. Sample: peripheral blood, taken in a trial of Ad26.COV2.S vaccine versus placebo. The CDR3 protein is CASSDPLAGGRNEQFF. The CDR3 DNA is TGTGCCAGCAGTGACCCACTAGCGGGGGGGAGAAATGAGCAGTTCTTC.